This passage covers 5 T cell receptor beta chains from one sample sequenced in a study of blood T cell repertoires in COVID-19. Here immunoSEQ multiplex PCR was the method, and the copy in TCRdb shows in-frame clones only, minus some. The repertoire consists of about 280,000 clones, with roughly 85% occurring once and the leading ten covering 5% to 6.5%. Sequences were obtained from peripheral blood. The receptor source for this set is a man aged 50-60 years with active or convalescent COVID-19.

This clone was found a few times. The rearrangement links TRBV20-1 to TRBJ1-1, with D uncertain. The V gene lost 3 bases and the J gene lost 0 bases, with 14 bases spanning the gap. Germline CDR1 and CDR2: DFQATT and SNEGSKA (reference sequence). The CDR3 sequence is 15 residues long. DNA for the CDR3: TGCAGTGCTAGTTACAGTCTATCAATGAACACTGAAGCTTTCTTT. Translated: CSASYSLSMNTEAFF.

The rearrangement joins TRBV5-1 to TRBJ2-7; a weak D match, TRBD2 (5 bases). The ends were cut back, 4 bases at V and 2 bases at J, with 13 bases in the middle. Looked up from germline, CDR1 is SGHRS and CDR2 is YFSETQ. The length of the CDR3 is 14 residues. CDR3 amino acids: CASSTDGVPYEQYF. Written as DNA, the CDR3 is TGCGCCAGCAGCACGGACGGGGTCCCCTACGAGCAGTACTTC.

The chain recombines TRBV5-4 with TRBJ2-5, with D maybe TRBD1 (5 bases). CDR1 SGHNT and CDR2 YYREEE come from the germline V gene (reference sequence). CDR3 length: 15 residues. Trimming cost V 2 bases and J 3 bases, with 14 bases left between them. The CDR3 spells CASSLTSQGKETQYF. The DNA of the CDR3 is TGTGCCAGCAGCTTAACTTCCCAGGGCAAAGAGACCCAGTACTTC.

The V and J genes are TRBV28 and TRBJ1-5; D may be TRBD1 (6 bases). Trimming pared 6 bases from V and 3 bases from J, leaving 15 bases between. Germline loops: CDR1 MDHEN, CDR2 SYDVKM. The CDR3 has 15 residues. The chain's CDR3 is CASSLGGAHNQPQHF. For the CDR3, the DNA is TGTGCCAGCAGCCTGGGGGGGGCCCACAATCAGCCCCAGCATTTT.

The CDR3 nucleotides are TGTGCCTGGAGACCCTCGGACAGGGCGAACACTGAAGCTTTCTTT. It is translated as CAWRPSDRANTEAFF. The chain employs TRBV30 and TRBJ1-1; 8 bases are a match to TRBD1. Germline V lookup: CDR1 GTSNPN, CDR2 SVGIG (reference sequence). J gave up 1 base and V 3 bases, and 7 bases lay outside the gene matches. This CDR3 has 15 residues.